This TCR beta chain was sequenced for a study of a mutant IDH1 vaccine in newly diagnosed glioma. About the study: Patients came in for eight vaccinations, in weeks 1, 3, 5, 7, 11, 15, 19 and 23. Vaccines began 4-6 weeks after radiotherapy alone, or with temozolomide cycles. Former treatment meant radiotherapy, temozolomide, or both; the majority had gotten both.

Study-wide results and limits: Shifts in the top peripheral T cell clonotypes seemed unrelated to pseudoprogression.

Time point here: week 5, during vaccination. Each dose delivered 300 ug of mutant IDH1 20-mer peptide subcutaneously with imiquimod. As to this clone: Its antigen is unidentified.

The CDR3 loop spans 18 amino acids. V was pared by 0 bases and J by 4 bases, with 22 bases between. Germline V gene sequence: CDR1 LGHNA, CDR2 YSLEER. The assay was immunoSEQ multiplex PCR, and TCRdb's table has in-frame clones only and misses some. This sample has about 26,000 clones, with under 85% found just once. This clonotype originated in a man in his forties with glioma. Some clones in this sample may be carry-over from other donors' samples. The sample here was PBMCs, taken from a glioma patient whose treatment included an IDH1 peptide vaccine. V gene TRBV4-3 combines with J gene TRBJ2-7, with D perhaps matching TRBD1 (6 bases). CDR3 sequence (DNA): TGCGCCAGCAGCCAAGATTACGTCGATAGACAGGAGTCTTACGAGCAGTACTTC. Encoded protein: CASSQDYVDRQESYEQYF.